These 16 T cell receptor beta chains share one sample of origin, sequenced in a study of cytomegalovirus exposure and HLA in healthy donors. The PCR used 60 Vbeta and 13 Jbeta primers. Produced via immunoSEQ multiplex PCR; TCRdb's table is partial and in-frame only. Among about 110,000 clones listed, more than 9.5% were seen once. The source material was PBMCs. The origin of the receptors is a man in his forties in good health and CMV-seropositive.

The chain couples TRBV7-2 to TRBJ2-5; 12 bases agree with TRBD2. CDR3 size: 15 residues. The trim removed 5 bases at V and 4 bases at J, leaving 5 bases unmatched. Germline values: CDR1 SGHTA, CDR2 FQGNSA. CDR3 sequence reads: CASSAWTSGVETQYF. CDR3 in DNA: TGTGCCAGCAGCGCCTGGACTAGCGGGGTAGAGACCCAGTACTTC.

The genes are TRBV19 and TRBJ2-7, with TRBD2 matching 7 bases. The CDR3 has 16 amino acids. Germline loops: CDR1 LNHDA, CDR2 SQIVND (reference sequence). Germline trimming cut 3 bases from V and 0 bases from J; bases unmatched to any gene: 8. The CDR3 spells CASSIGPTSVSYEQYF. The CDR3 nucleotides are TGTGCCAGTAGTATCGGCCCTACTAGCGTCTCCTACGAGCAGTACTTC. The full variable domain, with the rest looked up from reference TRBV19 and TRBJ2-7, is DGGITQSPKYLFRKEGQNVTLSCEQNLNHDAMYWYRQDPGQGLRLIYYSQIVNDFQKGDIAEGYSVSREKKESFPLTVTSAQKNPTAFYLCASSIGPTSVSYEQYFGPGTRLTVT.

The chain has TRBV20-1 and TRBJ2-3, with D possibly TRBD2 on 5 matching bases. The CDR3 spans 11 residues. Germline CDR1 DFQATT, CDR2 SNEGSKA (reference sequence). Trimming shortened V by 5 bases and J by 9 bases, and 12 bases separated the two germline ends. CDR3 in amino acids: CSAPGLTTQYF. The CDR3 DNA is TGCAGTGCTCCAGGACTTACCACGCAGTATTTT.

This clone has more than one count but fewer than ten. The chain recombines TRBV6-5 with TRBJ2-5, with D possibly matching TRBD2 (6 bases). The ends were cut back, 0 bases at V and 6 bases at J, with 8 bases in the middle. The germline gives CDR1 MNHEY, CDR2 SVGAGI. This CDR3 spans 13 amino acids. The DNA of the CDR3 is TGTGCCAGCAGTTACTCTAGCGGTCAGACCCAGTACTTC. Translation gives CASSYSSGQTQYF.

This clone was seen a few times. This rearrangement joins TRBV7-9 to TRBJ2-1; 10 positions agree with TRBD2. The CDR3 has 15 amino acids. V gave up 5 bases and J gave up 3 bases; unmatched junction bases: 4. CDR1 and CDR2 from the germline V gene are SEHNR and FQNEAQ (reference sequence). The CDR3 region has the DNA TGTGCCAGCAGCGCCGAGCGGGAGGGCTACAATGAGCAGTTCTTC. It translates to CASSAEREGYNEQFF.

The rearrangement links TRBV6-5 to TRBJ1-2; D is uncertain. The V gene's germline CDR1 is MNHEY and CDR2 SVGAGI. There are 16 residues in the CDR3. Trimming removed 4 bases from V and 0 bases from J, with 15 bases in between. In DNA form, the CDR3 reads TGTGCCAGCAGTTGGACCCGGGAACGAGCTAACTATGGCTACACCTTC. Translated, it gives CASSWTRERANYGYTF.

V gene TRBV6-6 combines with J gene TRBJ1-2; a weak D match, TRBD1 (6 bases). With 6 bases removed from V and 6 bases from J, the gap between germline ends came to 14 bases. CDR3 length equals 13 residues. Germline V CDR1 and CDR2: MNHNY, SVGAGI (reference sequence). The chain's CDR3 is CASSGLGGNGYTF. CDR3 DNA: TGTGCCAGCAGCGGGCTAGGGGGAAATGGCTACACCTTC.

CDR3 nucleotides: TGTGCCAGCTCACCTGCGGGGGTCCTTGAGGGCTACACCTTC. Translating gives CASSPAGVLEGYTF. The chain has TRBV18 and TRBJ1-2; TRBD1 is a possible D gene (5 bases). The germline V gene encodes CDR1 KGHSH and CDR2 LQKENI. Trimming left V 3 bases short and J 8 bases short, with 16 bases between. The CDR3 runs 14 residues.

This chain links TRBV6-5 with TRBJ2-2, with D unresolved. The V and J ends lost 4 bases and 1 base respectively, with 7 bases between them. Per germline, CDR1 MNHEY and CDR2 SVGAGI. CDR3 length equals 14 residues. The CDR3 loop reads CASSSRLNTGELFF. For the CDR3, the DNA is TGTGCCAGCAGTTCTAGGCTGAACACCGGGGAGCTGTTTTTT.

This clone has more than one count but fewer than ten. V is TRBV27 and J is TRBJ2-7; 8 bases align to TRBD2. The trim removed 5 bases at V and 0 bases at J, leaving 9 bases unmatched. Germline CDR1 is MNHEY and CDR2 is SMNVEV (reference sequence). The CDR3 has 16 amino acids. CDR3 residues: CASSRIYSGDSYEQYF. In DNA form, the CDR3 reads TGTGCCAGCAGTCGAATTTATAGCGGGGACTCCTACGAGCAGTACTTC.

This clone was counted between two and nine times. The genes are TRBV4-2 and TRBJ2-7, with TRBD2 as a possible D gene (6 bases). Germline CDR1 is LGHNA and CDR2 is YNFKEQ. This CDR3 has 15 amino acids. Trimming took off 0 bases at V and 5 bases at J, with 14 bases between the two ends. Here the CDR3 reads CASSQERTTFHEQYF. CDR3 DNA: TGTGCCAGCAGCCAAGAAAGGACTACGTTCCACGAGCAGTACTTC.

The chain has TRBV4-1 and TRBJ1-2; D remains ambiguous. The CDR3 runs 14 residues. The germline V gene encodes CDR1 MGHRA and CDR2 YSYEKL. Trimming shortened V by 1 base and J by 6 bases, and 12 bases separated the two germline ends. This CDR3 reads CASSQVRPLHGYTF. Written as DNA, the CDR3 is TGCGCCAGCAGCCAAGTGAGGCCTCTCCATGGCTACACCTTC.

The rearrangement links TRBV2 to TRBJ1-4; 7 bases are a match to TRBD1. The CDR3 loop spans 14 amino acids. Per the germline V gene, CDR1 is SNHLY and CDR2 is FYNNEI. The ends lost 10 bases at V and 5 bases at J; junction bases unmatched: 10. CDR3 protein: CATNTGVGNEKLFF. The CDR3 nucleotides are TGTGCCACCAATACAGGGGTTGGGAATGAAAAACTGTTTTTT.

This clone was seen a handful of times. The CDR3 DNA is TGTGCCAGCAGTCCTTCAGGGGTCGAGCAGTACTTC. Amino acid sequence: CASSPSGVEQYF. This rearrangement joins TRBV6-6 to TRBJ2-7, with D possibly being TRBD1 (6 bases). Trimming shortened V by 5 bases and J by 6 bases, and 11 bases separated the two germline ends. This CDR3 comprises 12 residues. Per the germline V gene, CDR1 is MNHNY and CDR2 is SVGAGI (reference sequence).

The chain couples TRBV6-5 to TRBJ2-1, with TRBD2 matching over 9 bases. The CDR3 covers 13 residues. Losses at the gene ends were 10 bases for V and 10 bases for J; bases not matched to a gene: 11. Germline V CDR1 and CDR2: MNHEY, SVGAGI. The CDR3 sequence is CATGGGGLAEQFF. In nucleotides, the CDR3 is TGTGCCACAGGAGGGGGAGGACTAGCGGAGCAGTTCTTC.

The chain links TRBV6-5 to TRBJ2-1; D may be TRBD2 (6 bases). The CDR3 spans 14 residues. V dropped 0 bases and J dropped 10 bases, with 13 bases sitting between them. Germline assignment: CDR1 MNHEY and CDR2 SVGAGI. CDR3 amino acids: CASSYSRRAEEQFF. CDR3 coding DNA: TGTGCCAGCAGTTACTCCCGGAGGGCCGAAGAGCAGTTCTTC.